This T cell receptor beta chain was retrieved from a study of T cell responses to AZD1222 COVID-19 vaccine (dated by TCRdb to about 2021). Background for the entire study: A total of more than 230 trial participants underwent TCR sequencing, of whom 207 had received two doses of AZD1222 and 26 had received two doses of the MenACWY control vaccine. Trial participants were enrolled by age into 18-55, 56-69 and 70-plus year subgroups, with approximately 150, 28 and 58 TCR-sequenced participants respectively. Results the study describes overall, beyond this receptor: No day 14 peak-response samples were available, so repertoires were characterized only after the peak T cell response. Nearly half of unique spike-specific TCRs reportedly recognized epitopes outside regions mutated in the B.1.351 and B.1.1.7 variants. Most participants were white British and females outnumbered males, and the authors suggested that clonal diversity may have been underestimated. Conclusions about previously exposed vaccinees are limited because only six or seven AZD1222 recipients were SARS-CoV-2 seropositive at baseline. The vaccine-associated CD4 TCRs covered the entire spike protein, and the dominant responses fell in regions 160-218 and 743-854. The 56-69-year group was small, and its depth increase did not reach significance, likely because of low power. A significant rise in spike-specific TCR breadth and depth was observed after two AZD1222 doses relative to day 0 and relative to MenACWY recipients.

V is clipped by 0 bases and J by 5 bases, and the sequence between their germline boundaries is 8 bases long. From the cysteine up to the phenylalanine, the CDR3 has a length of 14 residues. The DNA shown is the 42-base CDR3, in frame from base 1. CDR1 SGHDN and CDR2 FVKESK are derived from the germline V gene. The CDR3 regions of human TCRbeta chains were subjected to immunosequencing. The authors processed their data as follows. TCRs in the repertoires were matched against a reference library of SARS-CoV-2-specific TCRs that had been generated with the MIRA antigen-specificity platform. Breadth meant the fraction of unique TCRs that were SARS-CoV-2-associated, whereas depth meant the fraction of total T cells that were SARS-CoV-2-associated. Using the MIRA data, each spike-specific TCR was assigned both to the spike region to which the TCR was reactive and to a CD4 or CD8 class. Log10-transformed breadth and depth values were compared by one-way ANOVA with Sidak's multiple comparisons tests. Held by TCRdb, this immuneACCESS table contains in-frame sequences only and omits some clones. Under half of the omission traces to an unresolved V gene where checked; the cause of the rest is unknown. V, J and clone size were drawn from that table, and D and trimming were deduced from the DNA. The sample table shows roughly 120,000 clones, and more than 70% are seen once. The ten top clones hold about 4% of the sample.

Worth noting for this clone: Its antigen is currently not known. Per-nucleotide qualities are absent, and no much larger clonotype sits a single base away.

Taken with the paper, the label for time point translates to: about 28 days (+/-7) after the second vaccine dose. AZD1222 recipients with second doses at about 4 weeks or about 12 weeks were pooled, because spike-specific TCR depth and breadth did not differ between schedules. Vaccinee samples were obtained from the UK trials COV001 and COV002, which included a single-blind randomized controlled phase 2/3 trial of AZD1222 (ChAdOx1 nCoV-19) in healthy adults. For TCRbeta chain sequencing, PBMC samples were collected from trial participants at day 0 and at day 28 after the second dose. This specimen was peripheral blood, taken 28 days after the second AZD1222 dose. The chain couples TRBV14 to TRBJ2-4; confidence is insufficient to name the D gene. The receptor was derived from an adult who received the AZD1222 COVID-19 vaccine. The DNA sequence is given as TGTGCCAGCAGCCAAGAGCCCAGTCAAAACATTCAGTACTTC. Its protein is CASSQEPSQNIQYF.